The 19 T cell receptor beta chains reported below all come from one sample, sequenced in a study of T cell repertoires in cytomegalovirus infection (dated by TCRdb to about 2019). Data came from an Illumina HiSeq 1500. TCRdb reworked the public reads: Q25 trimming with fastp, MiXCR clone assembly, productive beta chains retained. One record per CDR3 amino acid sequence lists the most common genes and DNA. The sample profile shows about 330,000 distinct CDR3 sequences; 8% to 9.5% of them were found once. The ten largest clones take up about 4.5% of the sample. The sample was PBMCs. The origin of the receptors is a human donor in good health (CMV status not recorded). Some clones in this sample may be carry-over from other donors' samples.

In its sample, this clonotype was seen many times. V usage is TRBV7-8 and J usage is TRBJ1-4; D is unresolved. Between the trimmed V and J ends, which lost 5 bases and 0 bases, there was a span of 16 bases. Germline loops: CDR1 SGHVS, CDR2 FQNEAQ. CDR3 length: 17 residues. CDR3 nucleotides: TGTGCCAGCAGCCCTCGTCCCGACGGCGCAACTAATGAAAAACTGTTTTTT. Protein: CASSPRPDGATNEKLFF.

The sample holds many counts of this clonotype. The chain joins TRBV7-2 to TRBJ2-7; D is perhaps TRBD2 (5 bases). This CDR3 spans 14 amino acids. Germline CDR1 reads SGHTA; CDR2 reads FQGNSA. V lost 3 bases, J lost 2 bases, and 11 bases lay in between. The DNA of the CDR3 is TGTGCCAGCAGCTTGGGGAGTGCTCCCTACGAGCAGTACTTC. Encoded protein: CASSLGSAPYEQYF.

This chain joins TRBV7-2 and TRBJ2-3; TRBD1 aligns across 7 bases. This CDR3 region has 14 residues. J gave up 4 bases and V 1 base, and 2 bases lay outside the gene matches. CDR1 is SGHTA, CDR2 FQGNSA, per germline. The CDR3: CASSLDQGADTQYF. The CDR3 nucleotides read TGTGCCAGCAGCTTAGACCAGGGGGCAGATACGCAGTATTTT.

There are a few counts of this clonotype. The chain employs TRBV7-2 and TRBJ2-7; either TRBD1 or TRBD2 may supply D (6 bases each). This CDR3 comprises 15 residues. The germline V gene has CDR1 SGHTA and CDR2 FQGNSA. Between the trimmed V and J ends, which lost 3 bases and 2 bases, there was a span of 14 bases. CDR3 region: CASSFTGALTYEQYF. As DNA, the CDR3 is TGTGCCAGCAGCTTCACGGGGGCCCTCACCTACGAGCAGTACTTC.

This rearrangement joins TRBV4-1 to TRBJ1-2, with D possibly being TRBD1 (6 bases). CDR3 size: 15 residues. The V and J ends lost 0 bases and 3 bases respectively, with 11 bases between them. The germline V gene has CDR1 MGHRA and CDR2 YSYEKL. This chain's CDR3 is CASSQEVAGDYGYTF. DNA of the CDR3: TGCGCCAGCAGCCAAGAGGTGGCAGGGGACTATGGCTACACCTTC.

V and J are TRBV7-4 and TRBJ2-1; D is tentatively TRBD1 or TRBD2 (6 bases each). The germline V gene has CDR1 SGHVT and CDR2 SQSDAQ. Trimming removed 1 base at V and 0 bases at J, with 13 bases between. The CDR3 has 17 residues. In DNA form, the CDR3 reads TGTGCCAGCAGCTTAGTAGGGGGGCGCGTCTCCTACAATGAGCAGTTCTTC. This gives the protein CASSLVGGRVSYNEQFF.

This clonotype showed up many times. An end of the junction differs from the germline gene, which may be a read error. As DNA, the CDR3 is TGTGCCAGCAGCTTAGCGGATAGCTCCTACAATGAGCAGTTCTTC. Its translation is CASSLADSSYNEQFF. V usage is TRBV12-3 or TRBV12-4 and J usage is TRBJ2-1; D is perhaps TRBD2 (6 bases). This CDR3 spans 15 amino acids.

The J gene is TRBJ2-3, the V gene TRBV20-1, with D unclear. CDR1 and CDR2 (germline): DFQATT, SNEGSKA (reference sequence). The germline V and J ends were trimmed by 3 bases and 10 bases, with 8 bases remaining between them. The length of the CDR3 is 10 residues. CDR3 residues: CSARARAQYF. The CDR3 DNA reads TGCAGTGCTAGGGCCCGCGCGCAGTATTTT.

In its sample, this clonotype was seen a few times. The CDR3 loop reads CATHSPGAPFYGYTF. In DNA, the CDR3 is TGTGCCACCCATTCTCCAGGGGCCCCGTTCTATGGCTACACCTTC. The chain joins TRBV25-1 to TRBJ1-2, with D possibly TRBD1 on 6 matching bases. The V end was cut by 10 bases, the J end by 4 bases, with 22 bases between. Germline-derived CDR1 and CDR2 are MGHDK and SYGVNS. There are 15 residues in the CDR3.

This chain links TRBV6-2 or TRBV6-3 with TRBJ2-3; 7 positions match TRBD2. Trimming at V came to 5 bases and at J to 2 bases, leaving 16 bases not matched to a gene. Germline assignment: CDR1 MNHEY and CDR2 SVGEGT. The CDR3 sequence is 18 residues long. The CDR3 DNA reads as TGTGCCAGCAGTGATCAAAGACCTGGACTAGACCTCACAGATACGCAGTATTTT. It yields the protein CASSDQRPGLDLTDTQYF.

This clonotype was detected a few times. The chain couples TRBV19 to TRBJ2-2; tentative D call: TRBD1 (6 bases). The CDR3 is 16 amino acids. Trimming left V 5 bases short and J 1 base short, with 14 bases between. The germline V gene has CDR1 LNHDA and CDR2 SQIVND (reference sequence). The DNA for the CDR3 is TGTGCCAGTAGTTCGCGACAGGTCCGGAACACCGGGGAGCTGTTTTTT. Residues: CASSSRQVRNTGELFF.

The chain recombines TRBV28 with TRBJ1-1, with D unclear. The V gene lost 8 bases and the J gene lost 2 bases, with 12 bases spanning the gap. CDR1 and CDR2 (germline): MDHEN, SYDVKM. The CDR3 has 13 residues. In DNA, the CDR3 is TGTGCCAGCGGGATCGCCCGCAACACTGAAGCTTTCTTT. It yields the protein CASGIARNTEAFF.

This clonotype was seen a few times. The rearrangement links TRBV28 to TRBJ2-4, with TRBD1 as a possible D gene (6 bases). The CDR3 totals 13 residues. Germline CDR1 and CDR2: MDHEN and SYDVKM. Trimming shortened V by 2 bases and J by 6 bases, and 8 bases separated the two germline ends. For the CDR3, the DNA is TGTGCCAGCAGTTTACCAGGGGTAAACATTCAGTACTTC. Translating it yields CASSLPGVNIQYF.

There are a few counts of this clonotype. The rearrangement links TRBV6-2 or TRBV6-3 to TRBJ1-1; D gene unclear. This CDR3 region has 14 residues. Trimming took 7 bases from V and 2 from J, leaving 14 bases between them. Per the germline V gene, CDR1 is MNHEY and CDR2 is SVGEGT. This chain's CDR3 is CASTPAGSNTEAFF. Here the CDR3 DNA reads TGTGCCAGCACCCCTGCAGGATCAAACACTGAAGCTTTCTTT.

Concerning this clonotype itself: An end of the junction differs from the germline gene, which may be a read error. The J gene is TRBJ2-1, the V gene TRBV28; TRBD2 matches at 7 bases. Germline V lookup: CDR1 MDHEN, CDR2 SYDVKM. This CDR3 region has 15 residues. CDR3 protein: CACSLGGSSYNEQFF. In DNA, the CDR3 is TGTGCCTGCAGTTTAGGCGGGAGCTCCTACAATGAGCAGTTCTTC.

The chain employs TRBV7-2 and TRBJ2-2; 8 bases line up with TRBD2. Germline lookup yields CDR1 SGHTA and CDR2 FQGNSA. This CDR3 has 16 amino acids. V shed 2 bases, J shed 3 bases, and the junction held 5 bases outside the gene matches. CDR3 region: CASSLLAGGYTGELFF. The CDR3 nucleotides read TGTGCCAGCAGCTTACTTGCGGGAGGCTACACCGGGGAGCTGTTTTTT.

This clonotype was counted only a few times. The chain is built from TRBV6-5 and TRBJ1-2; D call uncertain. Trimming removed 10 bases at V and 7 bases at J, with 16 bases between. CDR1 is MNHEY, CDR2 SVGAGI, per germline. The CDR3 consists of 12 residues. The CDR3: CATRRGDGGYTF. CDR3 sequence (DNA): TGTGCCACCCGCCGGGGAGACGGTGGCTACACCTTC.

The table lists this clonotype with many counts. The chain employs TRBV7-8 and TRBJ1-6, with D possibly being TRBD1 (5 bases). Trimming took 1 base from V and 9 from J, leaving 13 bases between them. CDR1 and CDR2 from the germline V gene are SGHVS and FQNEAQ. This CDR3 has 15 residues. The CDR3 spells CASSLDGAYGSPLHF. The CDR3 DNA sequence: TGTGCCAGCAGCTTAGATGGGGCGTACGGTTCACCCCTCCACTTT.

This clonotype was seen ten or more times. This rearrangement joins TRBV6-2 or TRBV6-3 to TRBJ2-5; no firm D call. V shed 5 bases and J shed 4 bases, with 11 bases lying between them. The CDR3 runs 13 residues. Germline CDR1 MNHEY, CDR2 SVGEGT. CDR3 amino acids: CASSRSNRETQYF. For the CDR3, the DNA is TGTGCCAGCAGTCGATCTAACCGAGAGACCCAGTACTTC.